The 25 T cell receptor beta chains presented below share a single source sample, sequenced in a study of CD8+ T cells in alopecia areata. Treatment indicated: oral pan-JAK inhibitor, 5-10 mg twice daily. Extracted RNA was reverse transcribed, and the resulting cDNA served as sequencing template. Sequencing used immunoSEQ multiplex PCR; TCRdb keeps in-frame clones, though not all of them. The sample has 200,000 to 250,000 clones, roughly two fifths seen once. The sequences come from CD4+ T cells sorted from blood, collected between weeks 30 and 35, from a patient treated with tofacitinib. All receptors derive from a human donor with alopecia areata.

In its sample, this clone was seen a few times. This chain uses TRBV30 with TRBJ2-6, with D perhaps TRBD2 (5 bases). The CDR3 runs to 14 residues. The V and J ends lost 2 bases and 2 bases respectively, with 7 bases between them. Germline V gene data show CDR1 as GTSNPN and CDR2 as SVGIG (reference sequence). CDR3 protein: CAWSHGAGANVLTF. The CDR3 nucleotides are TGTGCCTGGAGTCACGGGGCTGGGGCCAACGTCCTGACTTTC.

The chain joins TRBV5-1 to TRBJ1-4; D gene unclear. The V end lost 0 bases, the J end lost 6 bases, and 12 bases lay between the germline ends. The CDR3 consists of 15 residues. Germline lookup yields CDR1 SGHRS and CDR2 YFSETQ. The CDR3 here is CASSLGLALDEKLFF. DNA for the CDR3: TGCGCCAGCAGCTTGGGACTCGCCCTTGATGAAAAACTGTTTTTT.

The table lists this clone with a few counts. The chain carries TRBV19 and TRBJ1-5, with D uncertain. The CDR3 sequence is 15 residues long. With 4 bases removed from V and 0 bases from J, the gap between germline ends came to 10 bases. In germline, CDR1 is LNHDA, CDR2 SQIVND (reference sequence). The DNA for the CDR3 is TGTGCCAGTAGTACAGAGAGAAATAGCAATCAGCCCCAGCATTTT. Protein: CASSTERNSNQPQHF.

CDR3: CASSPSLTGSAHEQYF. The CDR3 nucleotides read TGTGCCAGCTCACCGAGTCTGACAGGGTCAGCTCACGAGCAGTACTTC. The chain combines TRBV18 with TRBJ2-7; 7 bases align to TRBD1. The CDR3 length is 16 residues. Trimming removed 3 bases from V and 5 bases from J; junction bases left unmatched: 13. The germline CDR1 and CDR2 sequences are KGHSH and LQKENI.

This clone was observed a handful of times. V is TRBV9 and J is TRBJ1-5; 10 positions agree with TRBD1. Germline loops: CDR1 SGDLS, CDR2 YYNGEE. The CDR3 sequence is 14 residues long. V dropped 3 bases and J dropped 5; count of bases not matched to a gene: 2. This CDR3 is CASSATGGYQPQHF. The CDR3 DNA reads TGTGCCAGCAGCGCGACAGGGGGCTATCAGCCCCAGCATTTT.

This clone appeared a few times. This sequence joins TRBV5-1 and TRBJ1-1, with D possibly matching TRBD1 (5 bases). The length of the CDR3 is 15 residues. V shed 0 bases and J shed 13 bases, with 22 bases lying between them. Germline values: CDR1 SGHRS, CDR2 YFSETQ. The CDR3 DNA sequence: TGCGCCAGCAGCTTGGCGTTAGGGGTGGCAGATTCATTTTTCTTT. Translation: CASSLALGVADSFFF.

This clone was seen a few times. The chain couples TRBV11-2 to TRBJ2-5; 13 bases agree with TRBD2. This CDR3 spans 15 amino acids. V gave up 5 bases and J gave up 4 bases; unmatched junction bases: 4. Germline V lookup: CDR1 SGHAT, CDR2 FQNNGV. The CDR3 reads CASSRRLAGGETQYF. DNA for the CDR3: TGTGCCAGCAGCCGCCGACTAGCGGGAGGAGAGACCCAGTACTTC.

V and J are TRBV5-1 and TRBJ2-7, with 7 nucleotides matching TRBD1. The CDR3 contains 15 residues. Trimming took 0 bases from V and 3 from J; bases not matched to a gene: 6. CDR1 SGHRS and CDR2 YFSETQ come from the germline V gene. The chain's CDR3 is CASSLARQGYYEQYF. The CDR3 nucleotides are TGCGCCAGCAGCTTGGCCAGACAGGGATACTACGAGCAGTACTTC.

This clone was counted a few times. The chain couples TRBV6-5 to TRBJ1-1; D perhaps matches TRBD1 (5 bases). The CDR3 extends over 15 amino acids. V lost 2 bases and J lost 10, with 20 bases in between. Per germline, CDR1 MNHEY and CDR2 SVGAGI. CDR3 in DNA: TGTGCCAGCAGTTACGATCAGGGAGGAGGCTCCGGAGCTTTCTTT. Amino acids: CASSYDQGGGSGAFF.

The chain recombines TRBV29-1 with TRBJ1-6; a weak D match, TRBD1 (5 bases). The CDR3 runs 11 residues. Germline V CDR1 and CDR2: SQVTM, ANQGSEA. The V and J ends lost 4 bases and 15 bases respectively, with 13 bases between them. In nucleotides, the CDR3 is TGCAGCGTTGGTCTGCGGGGGAGCCTCCACTTT. Amino acids: CSVGLRGSLHF. Drawing the rest from reference TRBV29-1 and TRBJ1-6, the complete variable domain is SAVISQKPSRDICQRGTSLTIQCQVDSQVTMMFWYRQQPGQSLTLIATANQGSEATYESGFVIDKFPISRPNLTFSTLTVSNMSPEDSSIYLCSVGLRGSLHFGNGTRLTVT.

The chain employs TRBV25-1 and TRBJ1-2; D unresolved. V lost 3 bases and J 1 base, leaving 6 bases between the germline ends. Germline V CDR1 and CDR2: MGHDK, SYGVNS. The CDR3 has 13 residues. The CDR3 sequence is CASSDGNNYGYTF. The CDR3 coding sequence is TGTGCCAGCAGTGATGGGAATAACTATGGCTACACCTTC.

The rearrangement links TRBV20-1 to TRBJ2-5, with no clear D. The CDR3 is made up of 11 amino acids. CDR1 and CDR2 (germline): DFQATT, SNEGSKA (reference sequence). V dropped 0 bases and J dropped 5 bases, with 4 bases sitting between them. Here the CDR3 reads CSARDRETQYF. CDR3 coding DNA: TGCAGTGCTAGAGATAGGGAGACCCAGTACTTC.

J is TRBJ1-1 and V is TRBV7-9, with a possible D match to TRBD1 (6 bases). The CDR3 consists of 14 residues. V was shortened by 8 bases and J by 0 bases, with 13 bases between the two germline ends. Germline assignment: CDR1 SEHNR and CDR2 FQNEAQ (reference sequence). In DNA form, the CDR3 reads TGTGCCAGCCACCCGGGACACATGAACACTGAAGCTTTCTTT. This translates into CASHPGHMNTEAFF. Full variable domain (rest looked up from reference TRBV7-9 and TRBJ1-1): DTGVSQNPRHKITKRGQNVTFRCDPISEHNRLYWYRQTLGQGPEFLTYFQNEAQLEKSRLLSDRFSAERPKGSFSTLEIQRTEQGDSAMYLCASHPGHMNTEAFFGQGTRLTVV.

This clone showed up just a few times. The chain links TRBV4-1 to TRBJ2-5; 7 bases agree with TRBD1. This CDR3 has 15 residues. The trim removed 4 bases at V and 5 bases at J, leaving 10 bases unmatched. Germline-derived CDR1 and CDR2 are MGHRA and YSYEKL. Written as DNA, the CDR3 is TGCGCCAGCAGCCCCCAGGGGGACAGAAGGGAGACCCAGTACTTC. Translating gives CASSPQGDRRETQYF.

The genes are TRBV6-5 and TRBJ1-3, with 7 bases lining up with TRBD1. This CDR3 comprises 13 residues. Germline V CDR1 and CDR2: MNHEY, SVGAGI. With V trimmed by 4 bases and J by 7 bases, 4 bases remained unmatched. Here the CDR3 reads CASSFSTGNTIYF. The CDR3 coding sequence is TGTGCCAGCAGTTTCTCGACAGGGAACACCATATATTTT.

The V gene is TRBV7-3, the J gene TRBJ1-1, with 7 bases fitting TRBD1. Unmatched junction bases numbered 6, after V lost 5 bases and J lost 6 bases. The CDR3 spans 13 residues. Germline V gives CDR1 SGHTA, CDR2 FQGTGA. The CDR3 region is CASSPNGQAEAFF. The CDR3 nucleotides are TGTGCCAGCAGCCCCAATGGACAGGCTGAAGCTTTCTTT.

This chain connects TRBV2 to TRBJ2-5, with D tentatively TRBD1 or TRBD2 (6 bases each). This CDR3 has 13 amino acids. Germline V CDR1 and CDR2: SNHLY, FYNNEI. Trimming removed 7 bases at V and 5 bases at J, with 14 bases between. The CDR3 DNA reads as TGTGCCAGCAAAGTACAGGGAGGTGAGACCCAGTACTTC. Translating it yields CASKVQGGETQYF. Combining the CDR3 with reference TRBV2 and TRBJ2-5 gives the whole variable domain EPEVTQTPSHQVTQMGQEVILRCVPISNHLYFYWYRQILGQKVEFLVSFYNNEISEKSEIFDDQFSVERPDGSNFTLKIRSTKLEDSAMYFCASKVQGGETQYFGPGTRLLVL.

This clone was seen just once. CDR3 in amino acids: CAWRDQPGTPVGYTF. Written as DNA, the CDR3 is TGTGCCTGGAGAGACCAACCCGGGACACCGGTCGGCTACACCTTC. The V gene is TRBV30, the J gene TRBJ1-2; D might be TRBD1 (6 bases). Trimming cost V 3 bases and J 8 bases, with 22 bases left between them. This CDR3 contains 15 residues. Germline V gives CDR1 GTSNPN, CDR2 SVGIG (reference sequence).

This clone was counted only a few times. V usage is TRBV9 and J usage is TRBJ2-7; D not resolved. The CDR3 length is 13 residues. Germline CDR1 and CDR2: SGDLS and YYNGEE. Between the trimmed V and J ends, which lost 3 bases and 3 bases, there was a span of 10 bases. CDR3 region: CASSAGPNYEQYF. The CDR3 bases are TGTGCCAGCAGCGCCGGGCCCAACTACGAGCAGTACTTC.

The chain joins TRBV15 to TRBJ1-2, with D perhaps TRBD1 (5 bases). Germline CDR1 reads LNHNV; CDR2 reads YYDKDF (reference sequence). This CDR3 comprises 16 residues. Trimming took 0 bases from V and 3 from J, leaving 14 bases between them. In DNA form, the CDR3 reads TGTGCCACCAGCAGAGATACGGGGGGACTGGACTATGGCTACACCTTC. This gives the protein CATSRDTGGLDYGYTF.

Remarks on this clone: This may stem from a read error, because a much larger clone lies one nucleotide away. This sequence joins TRBV2 and TRBJ2-7, with unresolved D. Germline V gives CDR1 SNHLY, CDR2 FYNNEI. The CDR3 contains 11 residues. The V end was cut by 0 bases, the J end by 3 bases, with 0 bases between. CDR3 coding DNA: TGTGCCAGCAGTGAAGCCTACGAGCAGTACTTC. Its protein is CASSEAYEQYF.

This clone was found once. In nucleotides, the CDR3 is TGCGCCAGCAGCCAACCGGGACAAACCTACGAGCAGTACTTC. This sequence encodes CASSQPGQTYEQYF. The chain recombines TRBV4-1 with TRBJ2-7; a possible D gene is TRBD1 (6 bases). From germline, CDR1 is MGHRA and CDR2 YSYEKL. The CDR3 is 14 amino acids. The V end lost 2 bases, the J end lost 2 bases, and 10 bases lay between the germline ends.

The chain uses TRBV10-3 and TRBJ1-2; 9 bases agree with TRBD1. The germline V gene encodes CDR1 ENHRY and CDR2 SYGVKD. CDR3 length: 15 residues. The V gene end was trimmed by 2 bases and the J gene end by 2 bases; junction bases not matched to a gene: 3. The CDR3 nucleotides are TGTGCCATCAGTGAGGGGGGACAGGGAAACTATGGCTACACCTTC. Its protein product is CAISEGGQGNYGYTF.

The chain carries TRBV29-1 and TRBJ1-2; D remains ambiguous. Between the trimmed V and J ends, which lost 5 bases and 2 bases, there was a span of 6 bases. Germline CDR1 and CDR2: SQVTM and ANQGSEA. This CDR3 region has 11 residues. CDR3 nucleotides: TGCAGCGTTTACCTAAACTATGGCTACACCTTC. Translating gives CSVYLNYGYTF.

The chain recombines TRBV7-6 with TRBJ1-3; D remains unclear. The CDR3 is 14 residues long. V was cut by 2 bases and J by 0 bases, with 5 bases left in between. Germline CDR1 SGHVS, CDR2 FNYEAQ. CDR3 loop: CASSLPSSGNTIYF. CDR3 bases: TGTGCCAGCAGCTTACCGAGCTCTGGAAACACCATATATTTT. Full variable domain (rest looked up from reference TRBV7-6 and TRBJ1-3): GAGVSQSPRYKVTKRGQDVALRCDPISGHVSLYWYRQALGQGPEFLTYFNYEAQQDKSGLPNDRFSAERPEGSISTLTIQRTEQRDSAMYRCASSLPSSGNTIYFGEGSWLTVV.